These T cell receptor beta chains were read from a single sample in a study of blood T cells in healthy people across ages. TCRdb redid the calling of the 5' RACE reads with MiXCR, one entry per CDR3 protein. The repertoire includes about 680,000 distinct CDR3 sequences, 49% of them detected once, and 30% to 35% sits in the top ten. Sequenced material: blood. These receptors all stem from a woman in her sixties or seventies in good health. Both conserved end residues are part of each CDR3. Fields, in order: D gene, J gene, clone size, V gene, CDR3 DNA, CDR3 protein. A D gene is named only where the DNA matches it firmly. Clone size is not always given. Where it is, it says once, few, many or a class for expanded clones.

>-|TRBJ2-5|-|TRBV2
TGTGCCAGCAGTGAACCTAACAGGGGCGGGGAGCAGTACTTC
CASSEPNRGGEQYF
>-|TRBJ1-2|-|TRBV4-3
TGCGCCAGCAGCCAAGATGTTGCGGCTTCAGGGTGGGGCTACACCTTC
CASSQDVAASGWGYTF
>TRBD2|TRBJ2-7|-|TRBV7-2
TGTGCCAGCAGCTTAGATAGTGGCGGGACTAATTGCGAGCAGTACTTC
CASSLDSGGTNCEQYF
>-|TRBJ2-7|-|TRBV5-1
TGCGCCAGCGGGGACATCCTCAATGAGCAGTACTTC
CASGDILNEQYF
>-|TRBJ2-3|-|TRBV28
TGTGCCAGCAACCTTAATTTGGCTACGCAGTATTTT
CASNLNLATQYF
>TRBD1|TRBJ1-2|-|TRBV30
TGTGCCTGGAGTGTAGAGCAGGGGGCATGGTATGGCTACACCTTC
CAWSVEQGAWYGYTF
>TRBD2|TRBJ2-1|-|TRBV7-2
TGTGCCAGCAGCTTAGGTAGCGGGAGTTTCGGTGAGCAGTTCTTC
CASSLGSGSFGEQFF
>-|TRBJ2-7|many|TRBV29-1
TGCAGCGTTGAAGCACAAGGATACGAGCAGTACTTC
CSVEAQGYEQYF
>TRBD2|TRBJ2-1|-|TRBV7-9
TGTGCCAATGACCCGGGACTAGCGGGAAGATACAATGAGCAGTTCTTC
CANDPGLAGRYNEQFF
>TRBD2|TRBJ2-1|-|TRBV12-3/TRBV12-4
TGTGCCAGCACTCCCGGGACTAGCTATAACGATGAGCAGTTCTTC
CASTPGTSYNDEQFF
>TRBD2|TRBJ2-4|-|TRBV15
TGTGCCACCAGCAGAAAAGGGACTAGCCATGCCAAAAACATTCAGTACTTC
CATSRKGTSHAKNIQYF
>-|TRBJ2-5|-|TRBV7-2
TGTGCCAGCAGCTTAGTTCGGGCTCAGAAGGGGACCCAGTACTTC
CASSLVRAQKGTQYF
>-|TRBJ1-1|few|TRBV4-3
TGCGCCAGCAGCCGGGCTGGGTTCCCCTCCTCTGAAGCTTTCTTT
CASSRAGFPSSEAFF
>-|TRBJ2-5|-|TRBV5-6
TGTGCCAGCAGCCAGGACTATTTCCAAGAGACCCAGTACTTC
CASSQDYFQETQYF
>-|TRBJ1-5|-|TRBV28
TGTGCCAGCAGTTTTCAGGGAGGATTCAATCAGCCCCAGCATTTT
CASSFQGGFNQPQHF
>TRBD2|TRBJ2-6|many|TRBV20-1
TGCAGTGCCACGACTAGCGGGAGTAAAGGGGCCAACGTCCTGACTTTC
CSATTSGSKGANVLTF
>TRBD1|TRBJ2-5|-|TRBV6-5
TGTGCCAGCAGACAGGGGCAAGAGACCCAGTACTTC
CASRQGQETQYF
>-|TRBJ2-6|few|TRBV12-3/TRBV12-4
TGTGCCAGCAGTTTTGTGGGGGCCAACGTCCTGACTTTC
CASSFVGANVLTF
>-|TRBJ1-2|once|TRBV20-1
TGCAGTGCTGTAAGTGTAGGTGAAGAGGGCTATGGCTACACCTTC
CSAVSVGEEGYGYTF
>-|TRBJ1-4|-|TRBV2
TGTGCCAGCAGACGATCCGGGACACCTGAAAAACTGTTTTTT
CASRRSGTPEKLFF
>-|TRBJ2-7|-|TRBV7-3
TGTGCCAGCAGCTTAATGGGGAGGCGAGAAGACTACGAGCAGTACTTC
CASSLMGRREDYEQYF
>-|TRBJ2-1|few|TRBV5-1
TGCGCCAGCAGCTTGAACCCCGGGACACTCCTCCGCAATGAGCAGTTCTTC
CASSLNPGTLLRNEQFF
>TRBD2|TRBJ2-5|-|TRBV29-1
TGCAGCGTTGTGGGAGGGTACAATGAGCAGTACTTC
CSVVGGYNEQYF
>-|TRBJ2-5|-|TRBV5-1
TGCGCCAGCAGCGTGGGGAGGTACGAGACCCAGTACTTC
CASSVGRYETQYF
>TRBD2|TRBJ2-5|few|TRBV29-1
TGCAGCGTAACCAAGGGGACTAGCGATCAAGAGACCCAGTACTTC
CSVTKGTSDQETQYF
>-|TRBJ2-5|-|TRBV20-1
TGCAGTGCTCAGATCGGGACTGGGGAGACCCAGTACTTC
CSAQIGTGETQYF
>TRBD2|TRBJ2-1|-|TRBV7-3
TGTGCCAGCAGCTTCCTAGCGGGAGCAGGCTACAATGAGCAGTTCTTC
CASSFLAGAGYNEQFF
>TRBD2|TRBJ2-1|-|TRBV27
TGTGCCAGCAGTCCTTTGCTAGCGGGAGGGCCTTATGAGCAGTTCTTC
CASSPLLAGGPYEQFF
>-|TRBJ1-1|few|TRBV29-1
TGCAGCGTTTATGCTACAGGGAACACTGAAGCTTTCTTT
CSVYATGNTEAFF
>-|TRBJ2-1|-|TRBV15
TGTGCCACCAGCAGAGATGCTTCTTGGAGGCCAGCGTTCTTC
CATSRDASWRPAFF
>TRBD1|TRBJ1-5|-|TRBV20-1
TGCAGTGCTAGGTTGGGACAGAGGAATCAGCCCCAGCATTTT
CSARLGQRNQPQHF
>-|TRBJ1-2|few|TRBV20-1
TGCAGTGCTAGAATCGGGAATGGCTACACCTTC
CSARIGNGYTF
>-|TRBJ1-1|few|TRBV29-1
TGCAGCGTTCGGGGGGGGAACACTGAAGCTTTCTTT
CSVRGGNTEAFF
>TRBD1|TRBJ1-2|-|TRBV28
TGTGCCAGCAGTTCCCCGGGACAGGGTTATGGCTACACCTTC
CASSSPGQGYGYTF
>TRBD2|TRBJ2-1|-|TRBV9
TGTGCCAGCAGCCCCCAACTAGCGCCGAACAATGAGCAGTTCTTC
CASSPQLAPNNEQFF